The 31 T cell receptor beta chains reported below all come from one sample, sequenced in a study of T cell responses to AZD1222 COVID-19 vaccine. The repertoire was sequenced with immunoSEQ multiplex PCR; TCRdb's copy has only in-frame clones and lacks some. The sample contains 140,000 to 150,000 clones, 75% to 85% of which appear only once. The sequencing used peripheral blood, collected on day 0 of MenACWY control vaccination. These TCRs come from an adult in good health.

The V and J genes are TRBV10-2 and TRBJ1-6; a possible D gene is TRBD1 (6 bases). Trimming pared 4 bases from V and 9 bases from J, leaving 13 bases between. Germline V gene sequence: CDR1 WSHSY, CDR2 SAAADI. The CDR3 consists of 14 residues. The DNA of the CDR3 is TGCGCCAGCAGTGTCGGCAGGGGACGTTCACCCCTCCACTTT. Encoded protein: CASSVGRGRSPLHF.

The gene calls are TRBV7-9 and TRBJ2-2; no clear D gene. Between the trimmed V and J ends, which lost 2 bases and 4 bases, there was a span of 11 bases. This CDR3 comprises 15 residues. Per the germline V gene, CDR1 is SEHNR and CDR2 is FQNEAQ (reference sequence). CDR3 protein: CASSLSGSGTGELFF. The CDR3 DNA sequence: TGTGCCAGCAGCTTATCAGGCTCGGGCACCGGGGAGCTGTTTTTT.

J is TRBJ1-1 and V is TRBV7-9, with D perhaps TRBD1 (5 bases). Germline V lookup: CDR1 SEHNR, CDR2 FQNEAQ (reference sequence). The V end was cut by 5 bases, the J end by 3 bases, with 13 bases between. There are 14 residues in the CDR3. The chain's CDR3 is CASSLRLGDTEAFF. The CDR3 coding sequence is TGTGCCAGCAGCCTAAGACTAGGGGACACTGAAGCTTTCTTT.

The V and J genes are TRBV5-1 and TRBJ2-2, with a tentative D call TRBD2 (6 bases). The germline V gene has CDR1 SGHRS and CDR2 YFSETQ. V was trimmed by 4 bases and J by 4 bases, leaving 11 bases between them. The CDR3 has 14 amino acids. DNA of the CDR3: TGCGCCAGCAGCGTGGGGACTTTCACCGGGGAGCTGTTTTTT. It is translated as CASSVGTFTGELFF.

This chain connects TRBV29-1 to TRBJ2-1; D gene unclear. The germline CDR1 and CDR2 sequences are SQVTM and ANQGSEA. CDR3 length: 11 residues. The ends were cut back, 6 bases at V and 8 bases at J, with 11 bases in the middle. CDR3 sequence (DNA): TGCAGCGTGATAAGGGTGCATGAGCAGTTCTTC. Protein sequence: CSVIRVHEQFF.

V usage is TRBV2 and J usage is TRBJ1-1, with 7 positions matching TRBD1. Trimming at V came to 6 bases and at J to 6 bases, leaving 10 bases not matched to a gene. This CDR3 contains 14 residues. Germline assignment: CDR1 SNHLY and CDR2 FYNNEI. The CDR3 here is CASSGGGQSSEAFF. CDR3 DNA: TGTGCCAGCAGCGGTGGGGGACAGTCTTCTGAAGCTTTCTTT.

V is TRBV6-5 and J is TRBJ2-2; the match to TRBD1 covers 8 bases. Germline lookup yields CDR1 MNHEY and CDR2 SVGAGI. After removal of 5 bases from V and 5 bases from J, the junction contained 7 bases not matched to a gene. The CDR3 extends over 15 amino acids. The CDR3 nucleotides are TGTGCCAGCAGTCTATGGGACAGGCGTACCGGGGAGCTGTTTTTT. Translating gives CASSLWDRRTGELFF.

The genes are TRBV29-1 and TRBJ2-5; either TRBD1 or TRBD2 may supply D (5 bases each). The CDR3 contains 13 residues. In germline, CDR1 is SQVTM, CDR2 ANQGSEA. V lost 7 bases and J lost 5, with 17 bases in between. CDR3 sequence (DNA): TGCAGCGCCCCCCTCACAGGAGGTGAGACCCAGTACTTC. This encodes CSAPLTGGETQYF.

This chain joins TRBV19 and TRBJ2-2; D possibly uses TRBD1 or TRBD2 (6 bases each). The V end was cut by 8 bases, the J end by 6 bases, with 16 bases between. Looked up from germline, CDR1 is LNHDA and CDR2 is SQIVND (reference sequence). The CDR3 runs to 14 residues. The CDR3 region has the DNA TGTGCCAGTGCCGGGGGCTCAAGGGCCGGGGAGCTGTTTTTT. Translated: CASAGGSRAGELFF.

The gene calls are TRBV3-1 (or the pseudogene TRBV3-2) and TRBJ1-2, with 7 bases aligning to TRBD1. The V segment lost 0 bases and the J segment 1 base; nucleotides outside the gene matches: 14. The CDR3 contains 19 residues. Germline V gene data show CDR1 as LGHDT and CDR2 as YNNKEL (reference sequence). In DNA form, the CDR3 reads TGTGCCAGCAGCCAAGATTCCGGCAGGGGGTCCCATCTTAACTATGGCTACACCTTC. This sequence encodes CASSQDSGRGSHLNYGYTF.

The chain links TRBV24-1 to TRBJ1-2; D is unresolved. CDR3 length: 12 amino acids. Trimming removed 2 bases from V and 8 bases from J, with 8 bases in between. Per the germline V gene, CDR1 is KGHDR and CDR2 is SFDVKD. The CDR3 sequence: CATSDSGSGYTF. In DNA form, the CDR3 reads TGTGCCACCAGTGATTCTGGTAGCGGCTACACCTTC.

The V call is TRBV14, the J call TRBJ1-2; no clear D. Looked up from germline, CDR1 is SGHDN and CDR2 is FVKESK. The CDR3 runs to 15 residues. Trimming shortened V by 1 base and J by 8 bases, and 17 bases separated the two germline ends. CDR3 sequence: CASSQGRVLAGGYTF. DNA for the CDR3: TGTGCCAGCAGCCAAGGGCGGGTCTTGGCCGGGGGCTACACCTTC.

This chain joins TRBV6-5 and TRBJ1-5; D not resolved. CDR3 length equals 14 residues. Trimming shortened V by 0 bases and J by 0 bases, and 3 bases separated the two germline ends. Germline assignment: CDR1 MNHEY and CDR2 SVGAGI. The DNA for the CDR3 is TGTGCCAGCAGTTACTCGGGTAGCAATCAGCCCCAGCATTTT. It specifies CASSYSGSNQPQHF.

As to this clone: Other DNA sequences in the same sample also yield this CDR3. This chain connects TRBV19 to TRBJ1-6; D is perhaps TRBD1 (5 bases). With 5 bases removed from V and 7 bases from J, the gap between germline ends came to 9 bases. The germline V gene has CDR1 LNHDA and CDR2 SQIVND (reference sequence). The CDR3 sequence is 13 residues long. The CDR3 coding sequence is TGTGCCAGTAGTGGTCAGGGCAATTCACCCCTCCACTTT. Encoded protein: CASSGQGNSPLHF.

The chain couples TRBV7-2 to TRBJ2-2; D possibly uses TRBD1 or TRBD2 (5 bases each). Deletions cut 3 bases from V and 0 bases from J, with 20 bases between. Germline V gene lookup returns CDR1 SGHTA and CDR2 FQGNSA. The CDR3 extends over 19 amino acids. This CDR3 is CASSFLPPDTRANTGELFF. The CDR3 nucleotides read TGTGCCAGCAGCTTTCTTCCCCCGGACACGAGGGCGAACACCGGGGAGCTGTTTTTT.

The chain recombines TRBV7-2 with TRBJ2-7; TRBD1 aligns across 8 bases. The J segment lost 4 bases and the V segment lost 5 bases, leaving 7 bases of the junction unmatched. The CDR3 contains 14 residues. Germline V gives CDR1 SGHTA, CDR2 FQGNSA. CDR3 sequence: CASSVETGVYEQYF. DNA for the CDR3: TGTGCCAGCAGCGTGGAGACAGGGGTATACGAGCAGTACTTC.

The chain joins TRBV2 to TRBJ2-7, with a tentative D call TRBD2 (6 bases). This CDR3 has 15 amino acids. Trimming took off 4 bases at V and 4 bases at J, with 17 bases between the two ends. Per germline, CDR1 SNHLY and CDR2 FYNNEI. The CDR3 sequence is CASSGTWQGGYEQYF. In DNA, the CDR3 is TGTGCCAGCAGTGGAACCTGGCAGGGAGGATACGAGCAGTACTTC.

This clone was found once. J is TRBJ1-5 and V is TRBV18; 8 bases are a match to TRBD1. The CDR3 is made up of 17 amino acids. Germline V gene sequence: CDR1 KGHSH, CDR2 LQKENI. Unmatched junction bases numbered 9, after V lost 5 bases and J lost 0 bases. Here the CDR3 DNA reads TGTGCCAGCTCATCCGGACAGGGCTCGTATAGCAATCAGCCCCAGCATTTT. Translation gives CASSSGQGSYSNQPQHF.

The chain is built from TRBV7-9 and TRBJ2-1; possibly TRBD1 or TRBD2 for D (5 bases each). The germline V gene has CDR1 SEHNR and CDR2 FQNEAQ (reference sequence). Trimming cost V 5 bases and J 0 bases, with 14 bases left between them. The length of the CDR3 is 16 residues. The DNA for the CDR3 is TGTGCCAGCAGCCCTCCGTGGGGGAGCTCCTACAATGAGCAGTTCTTC. Amino acid sequence: CASSPPWGSSYNEQFF.

This clone was seen a few times. CDR3 sequence reads: CASSLSGYEAQYF. In nucleotides, the CDR3 is TGTGCCAGCAGCTTGTCGGGCTACGAGGCGCAGTATTTT. The rearrangement uses TRBV7-3 and TRBJ2-3; no firm D call. The CDR3 runs 13 residues. Germline assignment: CDR1 SGHTA and CDR2 FQGTGA. Trimming took 3 bases from V and 10 from J, leaving 14 bases between them. The whole variable domain, filled in from reference TRBV7-3 and TRBJ2-3, reads GAGVSQTPSNKVTEKGKYVELRCDPISGHTALYWYRQSLGQGPEFLIYFQGTGAADDSGLPNDRFFAVRPEGSVSTLKIQRTERGDSAVYLCASSLSGYEAQYFGPGTRLTVL.

The chain uses TRBV15 and TRBJ2-5, with 11 positions matching TRBD1. Trimming at V came to 1 base and at J to 4 bases, leaving 5 bases not matched to a gene. Looked up from germline, CDR1 is LNHNV and CDR2 is YYDKDF (reference sequence). The CDR3 contains 16 residues. CDR3 nucleotide sequence: TGTGCCACCAGCAGAGCAGGACAGGGGGCAGGAGAGACCCAGTACTTC. Amino acids: CATSRAGQGAGETQYF.

V usage is TRBV19 and J usage is TRBJ2-6; 9 nucleotides line up with TRBD1. CDR1 LNHDA and CDR2 SQIVND come from the germline V gene (reference sequence). The CDR3 contains 18 residues. The J segment lost 0 bases and the V segment lost 4 bases, leaving 7 bases of the junction unmatched. In nucleotides, the CDR3 is TGTGCCAGTAGTAGGGTTATGGGACAGGGCTCTGGGGCCAACGTCCTGACTTTC. Translating gives CASSRVMGQGSGANVLTF.

The chain combines TRBV6-6 with TRBJ2-1; the D gene is possibly TRBD2 (5 bases). V was cut by 4 bases and J by 8 bases, with 18 bases left in between. The length of the CDR3 is 15 residues. CDR1 and CDR2 (germline): MNHNY, SVGAGI (reference sequence). The CDR3, as DNA: TGTGCCAGCAGTTGGAGACCGGAGATGGAGGATGAGCAGTTCTTC. The encoded protein is CASSWRPEMEDEQFF.

J is TRBJ1-5 and V is TRBV7-8, with D hard to call. The CDR3 covers 16 residues. The germline V gene encodes CDR1 SGHVS and CDR2 FQNEAQ. V was trimmed by 6 bases and J by 3 bases, leaving 18 bases between them. The CDR3 sequence is CASSSRAATDNQPQHF. For the CDR3, the DNA is TGTGCCAGCAGTTCACGGGCAGCTACAGACAATCAGCCCCAGCATTTT.

This clone was seen a few times. This chain connects TRBV11-2 to TRBJ2-7; 10 nucleotides agree with TRBD2. The CDR3 loop spans 14 amino acids. V was pared by 0 bases and J by 6 bases, with 2 bases of the junction left unmatched. The germline CDR1 and CDR2 sequences are SGHAT and FQNNGV. For the CDR3, the DNA is TGTGCCAGCAGCTTAGAACCTAGCGGGAGCGAGCAGTACGTC. The encoded protein is CASSLEPSGSEQYV.

Worth noting for this clone: At one end, the junction sequence differs from germline, possibly due to a read error. The rearrangement uses TRBV5-5 and TRBJ2-1, with 8 bases that match TRBD1. This CDR3 contains 16 residues. Germline V gives CDR1 SGHKS, CDR2 YYEKEE (reference sequence). CDR3 in amino acids: CASSGREPGGYDEQFF. The CDR3 DNA is TGTGCCAGCAGCGGACGGGAGCCAGGGGGCTACGATGAGCAGTTCTTC.

The chain links TRBV10-3 to TRBJ2-7; 14 bases fit TRBD2. Losses at the gene ends were 0 bases for V and 0 bases for J; bases not matched to a gene: 1. This CDR3 spans 17 amino acids. Germline V gene data show CDR1 as ENHRY and CDR2 as SYGVKD. CDR3 bases: TGTGCCATCAGTGAGTCGACTAGCGGGGGGGCCTCCTACGAGCAGTACTTC. Translation gives CAISESTSGGASYEQYF.

The chain is built from TRBV19 and TRBJ2-3, with 7 bases that match TRBD1. CDR3 length: 14 amino acids. The junction had 10 bases not matched to a gene; V was cut back by 10 bases and J by 3 bases. CDR1 and CDR2 (germline): LNHDA, SQIVND (reference sequence). The DNA of the CDR3 is TGTGCCACTTCGACAGGGTTGAATACAGATACGCAGTATTTT. Translation: CATSTGLNTDTQYF. Supplemented by reference TRBV19 and TRBJ2-3, the full variable domain reads DGGITQSPKYLFRKEGQNVTLSCEQNLNHDAMYWYRQDPGQGLRLIYYSQIVNDFQKGDIAEGYSVSREKKESFPLTVTSAQKNPTAFYLCATSTGLNTDTQYFGPGTRLTVL.

The genes are TRBV7-8 and TRBJ1-4; D unclear. CDR3 length: 14 amino acids. CDR1 SGHVS and CDR2 FQNEAQ come from the germline V gene. V was pared by 5 bases and J by 3 bases, with 10 bases between. The CDR3 region is CASSPEDANEKLFF. CDR3 DNA sequence: TGTGCCAGCAGCCCAGAGGATGCTAATGAAAAACTGTTTTTT.

The chain is built from TRBV25-1 and TRBJ1-1; possibly TRBD1 for D (5 bases). The germline V gene has CDR1 MGHDK and CDR2 SYGVNS. The CDR3 length is 13 residues. V lost 2 bases and J lost 1, with 5 bases in between. CDR3 DNA: TGTGCCAGCAGTGAAGGGACGAACACTGAAGCTTTCTTT. The encoded protein is CASSEGTNTEAFF. The whole variable domain, remainder taken from reference TRBV25-1 and TRBJ1-1, is EADIYQTPRYLVIGTGKKITLECSQTMGHDKMYWYQQDPGMELHLIHYSYGVNSTEKGDLSSESTVSRIRTEHFPLTLESARPSHTSQYLCASSEGTNTEAFFGQGTRLTVV.

The chain has TRBV7-6 and TRBJ2-3; 7 bases map to TRBD1. Per germline, CDR1 SGHVS and CDR2 FNYEAQ. This CDR3 spans 16 amino acids. J gave up 3 bases and V 1 base, and 7 bases lay outside the gene matches. The CDR3 is CASSLEGAKITDTQYF. CDR3 nucleotide sequence: TGTGCCAGCAGCTTAGAGGGGGCCAAGATAACAGATACGCAGTATTTT.